This T cell receptor (beta chain) appears in the sequencing data of a study of Ad26.COV2.S vaccination and SARS-CoV-2 variants. V was pared by 4 bases and J by 5 bases, with 9 bases between. Per germline, CDR1 SGHTA and CDR2 FQGTGA. This CDR3 has 13 residues. Documented treatment: around 19 received Ad26.COV2.S at low or high dose, single or two shots; roughly five received placebo; per-sample allocation not given. The samples date from day 63 after the first vaccine or placebo injection. Clones were sequenced by immunoSEQ multiplex PCR, and TCRdb holds only the in-frame ones, with some missing. The sample holds about 440,000 clones, 90% seen once. Study observations and caveats: The TCR breadth and depth analyses may have produced an underestimate of total T cell responses. Substantial post-vaccination breadth of spike-specific CD8+ and CD4+ T cell responses was reported. Non-spike TCR breadth did not differ much between vaccine and placebo recipients.

Regarding this clone: As yet, its antigen is unknown.

Material: peripheral blood, obtained in a trial of Ad26.COV2.S vaccine versus placebo. The V and J genes are TRBV7-3 and TRBJ2-1, with no clear D. This clonotype was sampled from a person between 18 and 65 years old who received the Ad26.COV2.S COVID-19 vaccine or a placebo. CDR3 bases: TGTGCCAGCAGCTCCATGACCCACAATGAGCAGTTCTTC. Translating gives CASSSMTHNEQFF.